Included here is one TCR beta chain sequence, with context. Its antigen is still unknown. Treatment indicated: around 19 received Ad26.COV2.S at low or high dose, single or two shots; about 5 received placebo; per-sample allocation not given. At day 63 after the first vaccine or placebo injection, samples were drawn. Measured with immunoSEQ multiplex PCR; TCRdb has only the in-frame clones, and not every one. The top ten hold about 2.7% of the sample, which has approximately 250,000 clones, 87% seen once. The data belong to a study of Ad26.COV2.S vaccination and SARS-CoV-2 variants. Study results and limitations: Following vaccination, spike-specific CD8+ and CD4+ T cell responses reportedly exhibited substantial breadth. While placebo recipients had lower spike-specific TCR breadth, vaccine recipients had more. Measures of TCR breadth and depth may have fallen short of total T cell responses.

Trimming stripped 10 bases from V and 4 bases from J, with 22 bases between. The CDR3 contains 15 residues. Germline V CDR1 and CDR2: ENHRY, SYGVKD. The material sequenced was peripheral blood, taken in a trial of Ad26.COV2.S vaccine versus placebo. The clonotype originates from a person aged 18-60 years who received the Ad26.COV2.S COVID-19 vaccine or a placebo. The chain is built from TRBV10-3 and TRBJ2-5; possible D gene TRBD1, 6 bases. CDR3 in DNA: TGTGCCACCGGAAGGACAGAACGAGGAGGAGAGACCCAGTACTTC. It yields the protein CATGRTERGGETQYF.